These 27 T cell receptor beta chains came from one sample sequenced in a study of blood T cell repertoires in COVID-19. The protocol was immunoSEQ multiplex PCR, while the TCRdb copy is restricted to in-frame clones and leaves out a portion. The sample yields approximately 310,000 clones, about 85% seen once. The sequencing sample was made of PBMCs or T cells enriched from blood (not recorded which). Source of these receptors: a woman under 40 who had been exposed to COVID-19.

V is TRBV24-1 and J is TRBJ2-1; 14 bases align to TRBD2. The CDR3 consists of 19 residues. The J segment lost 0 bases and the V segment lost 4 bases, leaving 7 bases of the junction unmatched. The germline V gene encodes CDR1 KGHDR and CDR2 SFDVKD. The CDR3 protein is CATSDSGTSGRFSYNEQFF. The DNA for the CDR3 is TGTGCCACCAGTGACTCCGGGACTAGCGGGAGATTCTCCTACAATGAGCAGTTCTTC.

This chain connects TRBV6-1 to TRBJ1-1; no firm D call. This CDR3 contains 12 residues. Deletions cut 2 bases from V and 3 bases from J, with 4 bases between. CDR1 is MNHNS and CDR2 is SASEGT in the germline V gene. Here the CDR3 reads CASSELDTEAFF. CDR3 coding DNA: TGTGCCAGCAGTGAACTAGACACTGAAGCTTTCTTT.

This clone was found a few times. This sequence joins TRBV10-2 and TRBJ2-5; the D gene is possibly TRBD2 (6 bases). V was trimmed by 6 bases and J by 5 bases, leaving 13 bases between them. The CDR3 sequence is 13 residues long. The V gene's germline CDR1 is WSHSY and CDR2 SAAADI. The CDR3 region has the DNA TGCGCCAGCAGGGGAGGTTCCGCGGAGACCCAGTACTTC. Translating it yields CASRGGSAETQYF.

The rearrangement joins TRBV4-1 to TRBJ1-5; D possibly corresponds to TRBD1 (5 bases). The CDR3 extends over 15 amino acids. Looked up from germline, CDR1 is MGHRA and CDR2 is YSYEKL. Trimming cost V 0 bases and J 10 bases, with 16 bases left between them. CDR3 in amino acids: CASSQERDSPTPQHF. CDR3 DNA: TGCGCCAGCAGCCAAGAACGAGACAGTCCTACCCCCCAGCATTTT.

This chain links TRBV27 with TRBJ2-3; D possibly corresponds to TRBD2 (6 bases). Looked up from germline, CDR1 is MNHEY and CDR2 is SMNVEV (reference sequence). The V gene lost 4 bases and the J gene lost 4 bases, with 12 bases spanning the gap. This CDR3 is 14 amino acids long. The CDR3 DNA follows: TGTGCCAGCAGTTCCCCGGGACTTCCAGATACGCAGTATTTT. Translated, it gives CASSSPGLPDTQYF.

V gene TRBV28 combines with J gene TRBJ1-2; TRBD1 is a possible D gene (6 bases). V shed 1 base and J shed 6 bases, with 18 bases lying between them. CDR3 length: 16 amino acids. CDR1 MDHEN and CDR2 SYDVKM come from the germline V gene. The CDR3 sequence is CASSLSPRGGADGYTF. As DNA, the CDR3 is TGTGCCAGCAGTTTATCCCCCCGTGGGGGGGCGGATGGCTACACCTTC.

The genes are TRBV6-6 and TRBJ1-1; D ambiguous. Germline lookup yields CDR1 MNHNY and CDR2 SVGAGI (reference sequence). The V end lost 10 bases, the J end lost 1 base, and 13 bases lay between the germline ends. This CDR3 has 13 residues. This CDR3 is CAISVEGNTEAFF. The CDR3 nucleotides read TGTGCCATCTCTGTGGAGGGGAACACTGAAGCTTTCTTT.

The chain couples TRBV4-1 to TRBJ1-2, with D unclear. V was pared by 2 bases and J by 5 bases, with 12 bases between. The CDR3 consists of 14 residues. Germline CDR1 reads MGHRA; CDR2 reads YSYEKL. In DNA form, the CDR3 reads TGCGCCAGCAGCCAACCGGGAAGGGAATATGGCTACACCTTC. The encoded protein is CASSQPGREYGYTF.

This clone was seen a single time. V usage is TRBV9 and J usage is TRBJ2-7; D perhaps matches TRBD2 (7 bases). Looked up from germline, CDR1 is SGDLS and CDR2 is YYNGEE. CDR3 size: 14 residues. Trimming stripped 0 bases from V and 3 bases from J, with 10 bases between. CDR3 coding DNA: TGTGCCAGCAGCGTAGAAGGGGGGGACTACGAGCAGTACTTC. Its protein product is CASSVEGGDYEQYF.

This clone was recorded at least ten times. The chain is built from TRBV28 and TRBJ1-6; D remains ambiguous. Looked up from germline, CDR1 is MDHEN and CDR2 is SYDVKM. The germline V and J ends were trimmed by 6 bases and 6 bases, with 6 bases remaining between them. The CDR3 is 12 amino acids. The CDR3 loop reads CASRLSNSPLHF. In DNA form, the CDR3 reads TGTGCCAGCAGACTCTCTAATTCACCCCTCCACTTT.

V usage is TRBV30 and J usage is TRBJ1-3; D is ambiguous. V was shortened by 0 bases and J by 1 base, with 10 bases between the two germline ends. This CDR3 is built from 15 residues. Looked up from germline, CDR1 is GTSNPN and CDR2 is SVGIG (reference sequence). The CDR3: CAWSVPMSSGNTIYF. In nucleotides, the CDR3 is TGTGCCTGGAGTGTACCTATGTCGTCTGGAAACACCATATATTTT.

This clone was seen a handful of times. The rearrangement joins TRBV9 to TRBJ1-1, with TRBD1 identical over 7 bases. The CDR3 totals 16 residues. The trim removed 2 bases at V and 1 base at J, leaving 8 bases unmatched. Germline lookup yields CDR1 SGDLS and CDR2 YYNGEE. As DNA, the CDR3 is TGTGCCAGCAGCGTGGGCCAGGGGGTAGGGAACACTGAAGCTTTCTTT. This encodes CASSVGQGVGNTEAFF.

The CDR3 sequence: CASTTENRASYGYTF. The CDR3 DNA is TGTGCCAGCACCACGGAAAACAGGGCTTCCTATGGCTACACCTTC. The V and J genes are TRBV6-5 and TRBJ1-2; possibly TRBD1 for D (6 bases). V gave up 7 bases and J gave up 4 bases, with 19 bases separating them. The CDR3 loop spans 15 amino acids. Germline-derived CDR1 and CDR2 are MNHEY and SVGAGI.

The CDR3 DNA follows: TGTGCCAGCAGTGTCACAGGTATACTACTGGGTCAGCCCCAGCATTTT. Translating it yields CASSVTGILLGQPQHF. The chain joins TRBV28 to TRBJ1-5; a weak D match, TRBD1 (5 bases). CDR1 and CDR2 (germline): MDHEN, SYDVKM. Trimming left V 5 bases short and J 6 bases short, with 20 bases between. The CDR3 has 16 residues.

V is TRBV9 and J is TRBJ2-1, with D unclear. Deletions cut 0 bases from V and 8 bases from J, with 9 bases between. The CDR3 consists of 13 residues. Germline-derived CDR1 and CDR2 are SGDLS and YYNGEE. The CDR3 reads CASSVVASHEQFF. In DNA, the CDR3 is TGTGCCAGCAGCGTAGTGGCAAGTCATGAGCAGTTCTTC.

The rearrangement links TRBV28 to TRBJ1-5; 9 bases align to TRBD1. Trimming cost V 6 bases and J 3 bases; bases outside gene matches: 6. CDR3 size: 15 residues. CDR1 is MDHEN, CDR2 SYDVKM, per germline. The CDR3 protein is CASSLGQGINQPQHF. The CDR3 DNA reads TGTGCCAGCAGCCTCGGACAGGGGATCAATCAGCCCCAGCATTTT.

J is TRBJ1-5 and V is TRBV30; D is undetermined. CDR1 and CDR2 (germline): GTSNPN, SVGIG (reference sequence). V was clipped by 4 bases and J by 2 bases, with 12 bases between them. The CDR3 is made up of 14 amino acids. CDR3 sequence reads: CAWKPGSGNQPQHF. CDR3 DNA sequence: TGTGCCTGGAAACCGGGTTCGGGCAATCAGCCCCAGCATTTT.

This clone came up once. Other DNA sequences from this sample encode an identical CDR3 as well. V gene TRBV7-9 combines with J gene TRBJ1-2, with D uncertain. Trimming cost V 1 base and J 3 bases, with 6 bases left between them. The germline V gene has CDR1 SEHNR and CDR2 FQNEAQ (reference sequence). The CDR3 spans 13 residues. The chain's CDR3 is CASSLDRDYGYTF. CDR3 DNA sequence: TGTGCCAGCAGCTTAGACAGAGACTATGGCTACACCTTC.

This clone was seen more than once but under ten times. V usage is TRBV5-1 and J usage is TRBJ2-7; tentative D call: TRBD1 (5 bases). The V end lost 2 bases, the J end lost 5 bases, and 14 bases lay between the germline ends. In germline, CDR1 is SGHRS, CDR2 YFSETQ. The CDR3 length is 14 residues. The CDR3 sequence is CASSLRQLVDEQYF. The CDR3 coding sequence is TGCGCCAGCAGCTTAAGACAGCTCGTGGACGAGCAGTACTTC. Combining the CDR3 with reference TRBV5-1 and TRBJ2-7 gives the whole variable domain KAGVTQTPRYLIKTRGQQVTLSCSPISGHRSVSWYQQTPGQGLQFLFEYFSETQRNKGNFPGRFSGRQFSNSRSEMNVSTLELGDSALYLCASSLRQLVDEQYFGPGTRLTVT.

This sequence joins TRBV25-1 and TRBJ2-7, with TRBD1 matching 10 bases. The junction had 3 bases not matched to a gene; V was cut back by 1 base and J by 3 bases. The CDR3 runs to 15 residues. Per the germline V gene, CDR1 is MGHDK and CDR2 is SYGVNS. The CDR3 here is CASSEWGTGDYEQYF. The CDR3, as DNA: TGTGCCAGCAGTGAATGGGGGACAGGGGACTACGAGCAGTACTTC.

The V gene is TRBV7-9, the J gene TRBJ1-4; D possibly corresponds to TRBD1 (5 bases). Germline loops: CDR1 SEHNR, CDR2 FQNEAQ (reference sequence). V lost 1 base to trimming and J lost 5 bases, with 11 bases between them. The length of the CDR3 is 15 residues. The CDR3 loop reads CASSLEEGLNEKLFF. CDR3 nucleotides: TGTGCCAGCAGCTTAGAGGAGGGGTTAAATGAAAAACTGTTTTTT.

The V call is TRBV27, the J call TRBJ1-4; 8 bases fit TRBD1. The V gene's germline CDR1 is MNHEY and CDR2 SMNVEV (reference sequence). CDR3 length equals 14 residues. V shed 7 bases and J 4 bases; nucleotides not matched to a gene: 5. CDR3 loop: CASMRQGNNEKLFF. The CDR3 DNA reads TGTGCCAGCATGCGACAGGGGAATAATGAAAAACTGTTTTTT.

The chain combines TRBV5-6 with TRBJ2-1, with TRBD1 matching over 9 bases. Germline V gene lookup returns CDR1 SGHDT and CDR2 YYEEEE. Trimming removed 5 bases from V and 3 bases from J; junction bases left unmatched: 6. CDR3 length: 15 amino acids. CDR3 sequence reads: CASRRGQGLYNEQFF. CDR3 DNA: TGTGCCAGCAGACGGGGACAGGGACTCTACAATGAGCAGTTCTTC.

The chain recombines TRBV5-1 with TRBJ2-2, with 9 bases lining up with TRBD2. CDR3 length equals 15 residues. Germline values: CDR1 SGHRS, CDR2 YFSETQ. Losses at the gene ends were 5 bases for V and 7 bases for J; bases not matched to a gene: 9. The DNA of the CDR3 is TGCGCCAGCAGGACCGTTAGCGGGAGTATCGGGGAGCTGTTTTTT. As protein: CASRTVSGSIGELFF. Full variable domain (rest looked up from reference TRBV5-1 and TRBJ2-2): KAGVTQTPRYLIKTRGQQVTLSCSPISGHRSVSWYQQTPGQGLQFLFEYFSETQRNKGNFPGRFSGRQFSNSRSEMNVSTLELGDSALYLCASRTVSGSIGELFFGEGSRLTVL.

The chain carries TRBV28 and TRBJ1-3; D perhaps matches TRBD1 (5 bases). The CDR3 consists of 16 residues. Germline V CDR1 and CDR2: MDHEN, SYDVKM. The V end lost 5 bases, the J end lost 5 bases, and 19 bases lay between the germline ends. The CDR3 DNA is TGTGCCAGCAGTCTACCCGGGGGGGGGTTAAGAAACACCATATATTTT. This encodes CASSLPGGGLRNTIYF.

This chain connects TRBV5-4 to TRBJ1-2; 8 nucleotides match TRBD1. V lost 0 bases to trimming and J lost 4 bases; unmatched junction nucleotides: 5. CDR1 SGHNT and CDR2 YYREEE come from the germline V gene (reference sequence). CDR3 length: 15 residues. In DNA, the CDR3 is TGTGCCAGCAGCTTGGCAGGACAGGGTCTCTATGGCTACACCTTC. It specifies CASSLAGQGLYGYTF. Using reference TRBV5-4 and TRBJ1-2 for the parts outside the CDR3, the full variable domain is ETGVTQSPTHLIKTRGQQVTLRCSSQSGHNTVSWYQQALGQGPQFIFQYYREEENGRGNFPPRFSGLQFPNYSSELNVNALELDDSALYLCASSLAGQGLYGYTFGSGTRLTVV.

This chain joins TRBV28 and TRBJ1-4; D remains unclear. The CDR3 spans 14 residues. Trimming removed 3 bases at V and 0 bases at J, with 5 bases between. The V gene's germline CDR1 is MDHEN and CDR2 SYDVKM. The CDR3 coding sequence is TGTGCCAGCAGTTTCACGGCAACTAATGAAAAACTGTTTTTT. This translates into CASSFTATNEKLFF.